Shown below are 32 T cell receptor beta chains from a single sample sequenced in a study of spatial heterogeneity in lung cancer. Whole-study results and caveats: How many expanded intratumoral alpha and beta TCRs were present tracked the tumor mutation count, which was a count of nonsynonymous mutations.

Each CDR3 protein gets one entry after TCRdb re-called the 5' RACE reads with MiXCR. The sample includes some 3,000 distinct CDR3 sequences, 35% of them seen just once. Time point here: sample taken at primary tumor resection. Their antigens are not known. Sample: lung tumor tissue, taken at surgery. The receptor set was obtained from a female donor with early-stage non-small cell lung cancer.

CDR3 coding DNA: TGTGCCAGCAGTGAGGTTGAGCAGTTCTTC. It codes for CASSEVEQFF. The chain is built from TRBV2 and TRBJ2-1; D unclear. V lost 3 bases and J lost 9, with 3 bases in between. CDR1 is SNHLY, CDR2 FYNNEI, per germline. The CDR3 sequence is 10 residues long.

This clonotype appeared a few times. This rearrangement joins TRBV12-3 or TRBV12-4 to TRBJ2-7, with 7 bases fitting TRBD1. This CDR3 contains 13 residues. The junction had 6 bases not matched to a gene; V was cut back by 6 bases and J by 4 bases. The CDR3 loop reads CASSPQGLYEQYF. DNA of the CDR3: TGTGCCAGCAGCCCACAGGGGTTATACGAGCAGTACTTC.

The V call is TRBV29-1, the J call TRBJ1-1; D unclear. CDR3 length: 13 amino acids. Trimming removed 1 base at V and 3 bases at J, with 9 bases between. Germline V CDR1 and CDR2: SQVTM, ANQGSEA. The CDR3 DNA sequence: TGCAGCGTTGAAGTCTTGGACCACACTGAAGCTTTCTTT. Residues: CSVEVLDHTEAFF.

This sequence joins TRBV7-2 and TRBJ2-3, with a tentative D call TRBD2 (6 bases). Looked up from germline, CDR1 is SGHTA and CDR2 is FQGNSA. The CDR3 loop spans 16 amino acids. Deletions cut 0 bases from V and 1 base from J, with 11 bases between. CDR3 residues: CASSLAVGEGTDTQYF. CDR3 coding DNA: TGTGCCAGCAGCTTAGCGGTGGGGGAGGGCACAGATACGCAGTATTTT.

J is TRBJ2-1 and V is TRBV7-2; D is possibly TRBD1 (5 bases). This CDR3 region has 16 residues. Trimming removed 0 bases from V and 0 bases from J, with 9 bases in between. CDR1 SGHTA and CDR2 FQGNSA come from the germline V gene. This CDR3 reads CASSLAADSSYNEQFF. The CDR3 bases are TGTGCCAGCAGCTTAGCTGCCGACAGCTCCTACAATGAGCAGTTCTTC.

In its sample, this clonotype is medium-sized. This chain links TRBV3-1 with TRBJ2-1; D remains ambiguous. V shed 3 bases and J shed 8 bases, with 11 bases lying between them. This CDR3 has 13 amino acids. The germline V gene encodes CDR1 LGHDT and CDR2 YNNKEL (reference sequence). CDR3 residues: CASSHLSSYEQFF. The CDR3 region has the DNA TGTGCCAGCAGCCATCTAAGTTCTTATGAGCAGTTCTTC.

The chain couples TRBV7-2 to TRBJ2-5; 12 bases are a match to TRBD2. Trimming cost V 5 bases and J 3 bases; bases outside gene matches: 7. This CDR3 has 16 amino acids. The germline CDR1 and CDR2 sequences are SGHTA and FQGNSA. CDR3 loop: CASSETSSGGEETQYF. The CDR3 bases are TGTGCCAGCAGCGAAACTTCTAGCGGGGGGGAAGAGACCCAGTACTTC.

The rearrangement links TRBV6-2 or TRBV6-3 to TRBJ2-7; possible D gene TRBD2, 6 bases. CDR3 length: 16 amino acids. Germline V CDR1 and CDR2: MNHEY, SVGEGT. Trimming removed 5 bases at V and 0 bases at J, with 17 bases between. CDR3 nucleotide sequence: TGTGCCAGCAGTCGGCGGGACTCCGGAAGCTCCTACGAGCAGTACTTC. Translated: CASSRRDSGSSYEQYF.

The CDR3 nucleotides read TGTGCCATCAGTGAGTCCCGACTAGCGGGAGGCAAGCCAACGGCCGAGCAGTACTTC. Amino acid sequence: CAISESRLAGGKPTAEQYF. The chain employs TRBV10-3 and TRBJ2-7; 13 bases agree with TRBD2. This CDR3 is built from 19 residues. The J segment lost 6 bases and the V segment lost 0 bases, leaving 14 bases of the junction unmatched. Germline CDR1 ENHRY, CDR2 SYGVKD.

V and J are TRBV14 and TRBJ2-5, with D unresolved. Germline V gene lookup returns CDR1 SGHDN and CDR2 FVKESK. Trimming left V 2 bases short and J 1 base short, with 5 bases between. The CDR3 extends over 13 amino acids. In DNA form, the CDR3 reads TGTGCCAGCAGCCAACAATTCCAAGAGACCCAGTACTTC. Its protein product is CASSQQFQETQYF.

The V call is TRBV7-2, the J call TRBJ2-1; D remains unclear. CDR3 length equals 12 residues. V dropped 2 bases and J dropped 7 bases, with 6 bases sitting between them. Germline-derived CDR1 and CDR2 are SGHTA and FQGNSA. This CDR3 is CASSLRANEQFF. The CDR3 DNA reads as TGTGCCAGCAGCTTACGGGCTAATGAGCAGTTCTTC.

This clonotype was counted between two and nine times. V usage is TRBV5-4 and J usage is TRBJ2-1; the match to TRBD2 covers 13 bases. The CDR3 length is 17 residues. V gave up 3 bases and J gave up 7 bases; unmatched junction bases: 10. In germline, CDR1 is SGHNT, CDR2 YYREEE (reference sequence). The CDR3 DNA sequence: TGTGCCAGCAGCTCGCCCCCGGGACTAGCGGGGAGGAATGAGCAGTTCTTC. Protein: CASSSPPGLAGRNEQFF.

This clonotype is large by share. This chain joins TRBV20-1 and TRBJ2-7; D not resolved. V was trimmed by 3 bases and J by 0 bases, leaving 18 bases between them. This CDR3 contains 16 residues. Germline V gene data show CDR1 as DFQATT and CDR2 as SNEGSKA (reference sequence). CDR3 bases: TGCAGTGCTAGCCCATATTCCGGGCAGGCCTCCTACGAGCAGTACTTC. Translating gives CSASPYSGQASYEQYF.

The chain is built from TRBV7-8 and TRBJ2-2; D gene uncertain. CDR1 SGHVS and CDR2 FQNEAQ come from the germline V gene. The CDR3 has 13 residues. V lost 5 bases, J lost 7 bases, and 11 bases lay in between. This CDR3 reads CASSLPPLGELFF. The CDR3 nucleotides are TGTGCCAGCAGCCTACCCCCTCTCGGGGAGCTGTTTTTT.

This clonotype is large (0.1 to 1%) by share. V gene TRBV2 combines with J gene TRBJ2-1; 9 bases line up with TRBD1. Germline V gives CDR1 SNHLY, CDR2 FYNNEI. V dropped 7 bases and J dropped 9; count of bases not matched to a gene: 7. There are 13 residues in the CDR3. CDR3 nucleotide sequence: TGTGCCAGCACACAGGGGGCCGACGGTGAGCAGTTCTTC. The encoded protein is CASTQGADGEQFF. Together with reference TRBV2 and TRBJ2-1, the CDR3 gives the full variable domain: EPEVTQTPSHQVTQMGQEVILRCVPISNHLYFYWYRQILGQKVEFLVSFYNNEISEKSEIFDDQFSVERPDGSNFTLKIRSTKLEDSAMYFCASTQGADGEQFFGPGTRLTVL.

Points on this clonotype: At one end the junction does not follow the germline gene, possibly because of a read error. This chain uses TRBV7-9 with TRBJ2-7; a possible D gene is TRBD2 (7 bases). The CDR3 is 15 residues long. Looked up from germline, CDR1 is SEHNR and CDR2 is FQNEAQ (reference sequence). The chain's CDR3 is CANSAGGGAWYLQYF. CDR3 DNA: TGTGCCAACAGCGCCGGCGGGGGCGCTTGGTATCTGCAGTACTTC.

The chain employs TRBV20-1 and TRBJ2-7; D tentatively fits TRBD1 or TRBD2 (5 bases each). Trimming removed 5 bases from V and 1 base from J, with 9 bases in between. The germline gives CDR1 DFQATT, CDR2 SNEGSKA (reference sequence). The CDR3 consists of 12 residues. CDR3 sequence: CSAGGESYEQYF. The CDR3 nucleotides are TGCAGTGCTGGGGGTGAGTCCTACGAGCAGTACTTC.

This clonotype was detected only a few times. This sequence joins TRBV6-2 or TRBV6-3 and TRBJ2-1; a weak D match, TRBD1 (6 bases). V was clipped by 5 bases and J by 0 bases, with 8 bases between them. The CDR3 is 14 amino acids. Germline V lookup: CDR1 MNHEY, CDR2 SVGEGT. CDR3 nucleotide sequence: TGTGCCAGCAGTCAGGGGAGCTCCTACAATGAGCAGTTCTTC. This sequence encodes CASSQGSSYNEQFF.

V usage is TRBV18 and J usage is TRBJ2-2; 7 nucleotides agree with TRBD2. The CDR3 length is 17 residues. The germline gives CDR1 KGHSH, CDR2 LQKENI. V gave up 6 bases and J gave up 1 base; unmatched junction bases: 11. The CDR3: CASSRQRPGGNTGELFF. CDR3 DNA: TGTGCCAGCTCGCGACAGCGGCCGGGAGGGAACACCGGGGAGCTGTTTTTT.

This clonotype has just a few counts. This chain connects TRBV4-1 to TRBJ2-5, with 10 bases lining up with TRBD1. V shed 1 base and J 3 bases; nucleotides not matched to a gene: 5. The germline V gene encodes CDR1 MGHRA and CDR2 YSYEKL. This CDR3 is 16 amino acids long. This CDR3 is CASSQASGQGEETQYF. As DNA, the CDR3 is TGCGCCAGCAGCCAAGCCTCTGGACAGGGGGAAGAGACCCAGTACTTC.

This clonotype was seen a few times. The junction does not match germline at one end; this may be a read error. The V gene is TRBV7-7, the J gene TRBJ2-2, with TRBD1 identical over 9 bases. Germline assignment: CDR1 SSHAT and CDR2 FNYEAQ (reference sequence). This CDR3 is built from 16 residues. CDR3 in DNA: TGTGCTAGCAGCCCCACCGGGACAGGGACCACCGGGGAGCTGTTTTTT. As protein: CASSPTGTGTTGELFF.

V and J are TRBV29-1 and TRBJ2-4; 8 nucleotides agree with TRBD1. Germline trimming cut 7 bases from V and 2 bases from J; bases unmatched to any gene: 10. Germline lookup yields CDR1 SQVTM and CDR2 ANQGSEA. This CDR3 comprises 15 residues. This CDR3 reads CSGGDRQGTKNIQYF. CDR3 nucleotides: TGCAGCGGGGGGGACAGGCAGGGTACCAAAAACATTCAGTACTTC.

This clonotype is termed medium-sized. The rearrangement links TRBV10-3 to TRBJ2-7; D remains ambiguous. This CDR3 is 11 amino acids long. V lost 3 bases, J lost 4 bases, and 4 bases lay in between. Germline V gives CDR1 ENHRY, CDR2 SYGVKD. This CDR3 reads CAISDEYEQYF. The CDR3 DNA follows: TGTGCCATCAGTGACGAATACGAGCAGTACTTC.

Judged by abundance, this clonotype is medium-sized. The genes are TRBV7-2 and TRBJ2-7; D not resolved. Germline-derived CDR1 and CDR2 are SGHTA and FQGNSA. CDR3 size: 14 residues. Trimming left V 2 bases short and J 4 bases short, with 12 bases between. DNA of the CDR3: TGTGCCAGCAGCTTACTAGGTGAAGGATACGAGCAGTACTTC. Amino acids: CASSLLGEGYEQYF. Full variable domain (missing parts from reference TRBV7-2 and TRBJ2-7): GAGVSQSPSNKVTEKGKDVELRCDPISGHTALYWYRQSLGQGLEFLIYFQGNSAPDKSGLPSDRFSAERTGGSVSTLTIQRTQQEDSAVYLCASSLLGEGYEQYFGPGTRLTVT.

This clonotype is labeled as medium-sized (0.01 to 0.1%). V and J are TRBV5-1 and TRBJ2-6; 8 positions match TRBD1. The CDR3 covers 17 residues. Germline CDR1 SGHRS, CDR2 YFSETQ. Unmatched junction bases numbered 6, after V lost 4 bases and J lost 0 bases. The CDR3 bases are TGCGCCAGCAGCCGGGACAGGAGGCCCTCTGGGGCCAACGTCCTGACTTTC. It specifies CASSRDRRPSGANVLTF.

This clonotype showed up many times. The J gene is TRBJ2-7, the V gene TRBV7-2, with unresolved D. Germline CDR1 and CDR2: SGHTA and FQGNSA. This CDR3 has 12 amino acids. V lost 4 bases to trimming and J lost 7 bases, with 11 bases between them. CDR3 in amino acids: CASSSPAREQYF. The CDR3 DNA is TGTGCCAGCAGCTCCCCGGCGCGGGAGCAGTACTTC.

This clonotype is large in the sample. The chain links TRBV3-1 to TRBJ2-7; 10 bases match TRBD1. The CDR3 length is 13 residues. V trimming: 7 bases; J trimming: 8 bases; junction bases outside the gene matches: 8. CDR1 and CDR2 (germline): LGHDT, YNNKEL (reference sequence). CDR3 DNA: TGTGCCAGCATCCCTAAGACAGGGGGCAAGCAGTACTTC. Its translation: CASIPKTGGKQYF.

V gene TRBV6-5 combines with J gene TRBJ2-7; the D is unclear. In germline, CDR1 is MNHEY, CDR2 SVGAGI. This CDR3 comprises 15 residues. Trimming cost V 4 bases and J 5 bases, with 18 bases left between them. CDR3 in amino acids: CASSLAWGLGNEQYF. DNA of the CDR3: TGTGCCAGCAGTTTGGCTTGGGGTTTGGGGAACGAGCAGTACTTC.

The V call is TRBV4-1, the J call TRBJ2-7, with 12 bases identical to TRBD2. The CDR3 loop spans 16 amino acids. Germline V CDR1 and CDR2: MGHRA, YSYEKL. V shed 5 bases, J shed 3 bases, and the junction held 8 bases outside the gene matches. CDR3 in amino acids: CASSTSGLAGFYEQYF. The CDR3 DNA follows: TGCGCCAGCAGCACCTCCGGACTAGCGGGGTTCTACGAGCAGTACTTC.

The V call is TRBV20-1, the J call TRBJ2-1; 7 positions match TRBD2. Germline CDR1 reads DFQATT; CDR2 reads SNEGSKA (reference sequence). The CDR3 runs to 13 residues. The V gene end was trimmed by 3 bases and the J gene end by 5 bases; junction bases not matched to a gene: 4. The CDR3 protein is CSASGLADNEQFF. The CDR3 DNA sequence: TGCAGTGCTAGCGGCCTAGCGGACAATGAGCAGTTCTTC.

The chain is built from TRBV25-1 and TRBJ1-6; D may be TRBD1 (5 bases). CDR3 length equals 13 residues. The germline V gene has CDR1 MGHDK and CDR2 SYGVNS. V was clipped by 6 bases and J by 8 bases, with 11 bases between them. CDR3 sequence (DNA): TGTGCCAGCAGGCGAGGGACTGATTCACCCCTCCACTTT. The encoded protein is CASRRGTDSPLHF.

The rearrangement joins TRBV4-2 to TRBJ2-3; D unresolved. This CDR3 comprises 17 residues. V was pared by 6 bases and J by 0 bases, with 19 bases between. Germline CDR1 and CDR2: LGHNA and YNFKEQ. The DNA of the CDR3 is TGTGCCAGCAGGCCGATTGGGAAAACCACTAGCACAGATACGCAGTATTTT. It is translated as CASRPIGKTTSTDTQYF.